The 6 T cell receptor beta chains reported below all come from one sample, sequenced in a study of blood T cell repertoires in COVID-19. Only in-frame clones appear in the TCRdb table, and some are missing; sequencing was by immunoSEQ multiplex PCR. Among hundreds of thousands of clones listed, over 75% were seen once. The sample was PBMCs or T cells enriched from blood (not recorded which). The receptors originated from a man younger than 45 who had recovered from COVID-19.

V gene TRBV9 combines with J gene TRBJ2-1; 7 bases are shared with TRBD2. This CDR3 contains 15 residues. With 2 bases clipped from V and 5 bases from J, the junction kept 7 bases outside the gene matches. CDR1 SGDLS and CDR2 YYNGEE come from the germline V gene. The chain's CDR3 is CASSVPGTNNNEQFF. In DNA form, the CDR3 reads TGTGCCAGCAGCGTCCCCGGGACTAACAACAATGAGCAGTTCTTC.

This sequence joins TRBV20-1 and TRBJ2-2; 9 bases are a match to TRBD2. This CDR3 is 14 amino acids long. CDR1 and CDR2 from the germline V gene are DFQATT and SNEGSKA (reference sequence). J lost 5 bases, V lost 3 bases, and 4 bases had no gene match. The CDR3 spells CSASLAGRTGELFF. CDR3 DNA sequence: TGCAGTGCTAGTCTAGCGGGGAGGACCGGGGAGCTGTTTTTT.

DNA for the CDR3: TGTGCCAGCAGTGGCCCCGGGACAGGGGATCAGCCCCAGCATTTT. Protein product: CASSGPGTGDQPQHF. The chain recombines TRBV2 with TRBJ1-5, with 10 bases fitting TRBD1. CDR3 size: 15 residues. Germline V gene sequence: CDR1 SNHLY, CDR2 FYNNEI. After removal of 4 bases from V and 5 bases from J, the junction contained 5 bases not matched to a gene.

The rearrangement uses TRBV5-6 and TRBJ2-5; 9 bases align to TRBD2. Germline lookup yields CDR1 SGHDT and CDR2 YYEEEE. V lost 1 base, J lost 5 bases, and 9 bases stayed unmatched. The CDR3 extends over 16 amino acids. The CDR3 DNA is TGTGCCAGCAGCTTGATCAGCGGGGGGCTGTTGGAGACCCAGTACTTC. Its translation: CASSLISGGLLETQYF.

The chain carries TRBV5-1 and TRBJ2-1; TRBD2 aligns across 13 bases. CDR1 and CDR2 from the germline V gene are SGHRS and YFSETQ. This CDR3 is 17 amino acids long. With V trimmed by 4 bases and J by 0 bases, 4 bases remained unmatched. The CDR3 sequence: CASSTGLAGASYNEQFF. CDR3 DNA: TGCGCCAGCAGCACCGGACTAGCGGGGGCCTCCTACAATGAGCAGTTCTTC.

This clone was counted only a few times. The chain combines TRBV4-3 with TRBJ1-2; D unresolved. This CDR3 has 15 amino acids. The ends were cut back, 0 bases at V and 4 bases at J, with 12 bases in the middle. Germline loops: CDR1 LGHNA, CDR2 YSLEER. The DNA of the CDR3 is TGCGCCAGCAGCCAAGATTTTCGGGGTTCCTATGGCTACACCTTC. It is translated as CASSQDFRGSYGYTF.